This T cell receptor beta chain was sequenced for a study of cytotoxic CD8 clonotypes in ibrutinib-treated CLL (dated by TCRdb to the early 2020s). Broadly, across the study: The cohort was composed of approximately 11 relapsed/refractory and around 14 treatment-naive patients; IGHV unmutated status was identified in fewer than 18 patients. Response samples were obtained after a median of approximately 12 months of treatment, with a range of roughly 6 to 36 months. Samples averaged 255,043 productive templates and 94,082 productive rearrangements. Longitudinal samples were obtainable from about 30% of the roughly 90 participants in the trial. Partial responses were observed in 24 patients and complete responses in 2; after a median follow-up of 68 months, remission was maintained in around 14 patients and progression was observed in approximately 12. Cryopreserved peripheral blood mononuclear cells were collected at three points: before therapy, at response, and at either sustained remission or disease progression.

Each clonotype received, on average, around 10x coverage in deep resolution sequencing performed on a MiSeq, where the target depth lay between 1 in 1 million and 1 in 200,000 T cells. The immunoSEQ hsTCRB Kit was used to generate the TCR beta libraries. The authors' pipeline ran thus. The data were analyzed with ImmunoSEQ Analyzer and ImmunoSEQ Data Assistant, and V, D and J gene assignments followed IMGT definitions. Clonality, with values ranging from 0 to 1, was calculated as one minus the normalized Shannon entropy of productive rearrangement frequencies. Only overrepresented clonotypes making up at least 0.05% of each patient's repertoire were included in the public clonotype analysis. Roughly 12 age-matched healthy donor repertoires from immuneACCESS were used as controls for clonality. TCRdb stores this immuneACCESS table with in-frame sequences only. Part of the clones is absent; in the studies checked, under half of the shortfall reflects unresolved V genes, and no reason is known for the rest. D and trimming were read from the DNA, whereas the V and J calls and clone size are those reported in that table. This sample lists hundreds of thousands of clones; more than 65% were detected once. The ten largest clonotypes hold 6.5% to 8% of the sample.

As concerns this clone: What this receptor recognizes is not known. Within one base of it there is no much larger clone, and no base qualities were kept.

What the research found in general, with its limitations: Sampling times were not matched between patients in sustained remission and patients whose disease was progressing, and lymph node repertoires were not examined. Baseline clonality exceeded that of age-matched healthy donors and correlated strongly with circulating CD8+ T-cell counts. Clonality increased at ibrutinib response, stayed stable in sustained remission, and fell back toward baseline at progression. Public clonotypes were rare and either contracted or stayed stable during treatment, and the rise in clonality at ibrutinib response reflected the expansion of private clonotypes.

For TCR beta library preparation, about 2.1 micrograms of genomic DNA were extracted from the cryopreserved PBMCs. Longitudinal blood samples from CLL patients receiving ibrutinib monotherapy were subjected to high-throughput TCR beta sequencing. The patients took part in an open-label, single-center phase 2 trial of ibrutinib monotherapy. The CDR3 spans 16 residues, from the cysteine through the phenylalanine. Only the CDR3 region is kept as DNA, spanning 48 bases read in frame from base 1. V has 4 bases trimmed and J has 3 bases trimmed; junction bases matching no gene number 11. CDR1 and CDR2, per the germline V gene (reference sequence), are MNHEY and SMNVEV.

This material consisted of PBMCs, taken before ibrutinib treatment. The clonotype comes from a human donor with chronic lymphocytic leukemia. The V gene is TRBV27 and the J gene is TRBJ1-1; TRBD1 matches 7 bases in the middle. The DNA sequence is TGTGCCAGCAGTTCACAGGGGCGAAGTTCCTACACTGAAGCTTTCTTT. This translates into CASSSQGRSSYTEAFF.